This is a list of T cell receptor beta chains from one sample in a study of regulatory T cells in long-lasting Graves disease. TCRdb passed the multiplex PCR reads through MiXCR, listing each CDR3 protein once. The data contain more than 450,000 distinct CDR3 sequences, approximately 12% of them singletons. These data also formed part of another study, on T cells in Graves' hyperthyroidism and ophthalmopathy.

Material: peripheral blood mononuclear cells (PBMCs), obtained at new diagnosis, from a patient treated with antithyroid drugs. The receptor set was obtained from a woman in her 30s with Graves disease. CDR3s include the opening cysteine and the closing phenylalanine or tryptophan. The D gene is left open where the match is weak. A row's size may be missing; if present it is once, few, many or a size class.

cdr3_aa: CASSFSDWAEAFF
cdr3_nt: TGTGCCAGCAGTTTCTCGGATTGGGCTGAAGCTTTCTTT
j_call: TRBJ1-1
v_call: TRBV28
clone_size: -
d_call: -

cdr3_aa: CASSSGLKTYEQYF
cdr3_nt: TGTGCCAGCAGCTCGGGACTAAAAACCTACGAGCAGTACTTC
j_call: TRBJ2-7
v_call: TRBV13
clone_size: few
d_call: TRBD2

cdr3_aa: CASSQGQDYGYTF
cdr3_nt: TGTGCCAGCAGCCAAGGGCAGGACTATGGCTACACCTTC
j_call: TRBJ1-2
v_call: TRBV14
clone_size: many
d_call: -

cdr3_aa: CASSAMQGGSQPQHF
cdr3_nt: TGTGCCAGCAGCGCTATGCAGGGGGGAAGTCAGCCCCAGCATTTT
j_call: TRBJ1-5
v_call: TRBV4-2
clone_size: -
d_call: TRBD1

cdr3_aa: CASSRDRGRSGELFF
cdr3_nt: TGCGCCAGCAGCAGGGACAGGGGGCGGTCCGGGGAGCTGTTTTTT
j_call: TRBJ2-2
v_call: TRBV4-1
clone_size: -
d_call: TRBD1

cdr3_aa: CASSQMGITSVAYEQYF
cdr3_nt: TGTGCCAGCAGCCAGATGGGCATAACTAGCGTAGCCTACGAGCAGTACTTC
j_call: TRBJ2-7
v_call: TRBV7-9
clone_size: many
d_call: TRBD2

cdr3_aa: CASSEPYGYTF
cdr3_nt: TGTGCCAGCAGTGAACCTTATGGCTACACCTTC
j_call: TRBJ1-2
v_call: TRBV2
clone_size: -
d_call: -

cdr3_aa: CSASPRDRSYEQYF
cdr3_nt: TGCAGTGCTAGCCCCCGGGACAGGAGCTACGAGCAGTACTTC
j_call: TRBJ2-7
v_call: TRBV20-1
clone_size: many
d_call: TRBD1

cdr3_aa: CASSADRGNTIYF
cdr3_nt: TGTGCCAGCAGCGCGGACAGGGGAAACACCATATATTTT
j_call: TRBJ1-3
v_call: TRBV18
clone_size: many
d_call: TRBD1

cdr3_aa: CASSTQNINTEAFF
cdr3_nt: TGTGCCAGCAGCACACAGAACATCAACACTGAAGCTTTCTTT
j_call: TRBJ1-1
v_call: TRBV12-3/TRBV12-4
clone_size: many
d_call: -

cdr3_aa: CASSGRTGDNYGYTF
cdr3_nt: TGTGCCAGCAGCGGACGGACAGGAGATAACTATGGCTACACCTTC
j_call: TRBJ1-2
v_call: TRBV7-8
clone_size: many
d_call: TRBD1

cdr3_aa: CASSPTRAANYNEQFF
cdr3_nt: TGTGCCAGCAGCCCGACCCGGGCAGCAAACTACAATGAGCAGTTCTTC
j_call: TRBJ2-1
v_call: TRBV3-1
clone_size: few
d_call: -

cdr3_aa: CASSPNDGELFF
cdr3_nt: TGTGCCAGCAGCCCTAACGACGGGGAGCTGTTTTTT
j_call: TRBJ2-2
v_call: TRBV9
clone_size: many
d_call: -

cdr3_aa: CASRGLRDKDFEAFF
cdr3_nt: TGTGCCAGCAGAGGACTCCGGGACAAGGATTTTGAAGCTTTCTTT
j_call: TRBJ1-1
v_call: TRBV2
clone_size: many
d_call: -

cdr3_aa: CASSDTGVGLGANEKLFF
cdr3_nt: TGTGCCAGCAGTGATACAGGGGTGGGGCTGGGAGCTAATGAAAAACTGTTTTTT
j_call: TRBJ1-4
v_call: TRBV6-2/TRBV6-3
clone_size: -
d_call: TRBD1

cdr3_aa: CASSLDLREEETQYF
cdr3_nt: TGTGCCAGCAGCTTAGATCTGCGGGAAGAAGAGACCCAGTACTTC
j_call: TRBJ2-5
v_call: TRBV11-2
clone_size: many
d_call: -

cdr3_aa: CASSLPPSRGWDEQYF
cdr3_nt: TGTGCCAGCAGCTTACCCCCGTCGCGGGGTTGGGACGAGCAGTACTTC
j_call: TRBJ2-7
v_call: TRBV7-2
clone_size: many
d_call: -

cdr3_aa: CATSRVGPPPGELFF
cdr3_nt: TGTGCCACCAGCAGAGTCGGACCTCCCCCAGGGGAGCTGTTTTTT
j_call: TRBJ2-2
v_call: TRBV15
clone_size: many
d_call: -

cdr3_aa: CASNGQREDYNEQFF
cdr3_nt: TGCGCCAGCAATGGGCAGCGGGAGGACTACAATGAGCAGTTCTTC
j_call: TRBJ2-1
v_call: TRBV10-2
clone_size: many
d_call: TRBD2

cdr3_aa: CASSQGPGSSYNEQFF
cdr3_nt: TGTGCCAGCAGCCAAGGTCCGGGGAGCTCCTACAATGAGCAGTTCTTC
j_call: TRBJ2-1
v_call: TRBV3-1
clone_size: many
d_call: -

cdr3_aa: CASSPNRGGNIQYF
cdr3_nt: TGTGCCAGCAGTCCCAACCGGGGTGGAAACATTCAGTACTTC
j_call: TRBJ2-4
v_call: TRBV6-1
clone_size: -
d_call: -

cdr3_aa: CAISPGQGIAEAFF
cdr3_nt: TGTGCCATCAGTCCTGGACAGGGGATCGCTGAAGCTTTCTTT
j_call: TRBJ1-1
v_call: TRBV10-3
clone_size: many
d_call: TRBD1

cdr3_aa: CASSFLAAVDGYTF
cdr3_nt: TGTGCCAGCAGTTTTCTTGCAGCTGTCGATGGCTACACCTTC
j_call: TRBJ1-2
v_call: TRBV12-3/TRBV12-4
clone_size: many
d_call: -

cdr3_aa: CASSFTGGTSYEQYF
cdr3_nt: TGTGCCAGCAGCTTCACAGGGGGCACCTCCTACGAGCAGTACTTC
j_call: TRBJ2-7
v_call: TRBV7-9
clone_size: few
d_call: TRBD1